This TCR beta chain was documented in a study of cytomegalovirus exposure and HLA in healthy donors (dated by TCRdb to 2016 to 2017). Regarding the complete study: In an earlier analysis of roughly 590 of the donors, 276 Gb of sequence data and some 100 million unique TCR beta sequences from some 170 million T cells were reported. A later analysis re-examined previously published TCR beta repertoires from roughly 650 donors and added high-resolution HLA genotyping to investigate patterns of TCR occurrence. All discovery cohort repertoires had been generated using a single sequencing platform. Donor age, sex, ethnicity and CMV serostatus were collected together with the repertoire data. The number of donors typed differed by locus, with roughly 620-630 for A, B, C, DRB1 and DQB1, around 500 for DQA1, under 610 for DPA1, and 450 to 480 for DPB1. Across under 500 genotyped donors of the cohort, an average of about 200,000 unique TCR beta nucleotide sequences per donor were sequenced, and 15% to 20% of those sequences were non-productive. To predict cytomegalovirus infection status, the study combined high-throughput TCR immunosequencing, statistical association of individual TCRs with disease status, and machine learning. Using immunosequencing, the study profiled T cell repertoires from around 680 subjects and related those repertoires to cytomegalovirus serostatus. To decide whether each TCR beta V gene segment behaved as functional or pseudogenic, an earlier analysis of approximately 620 of the donors relied on high-throughput TCR beta sequencing. In a later genetic analysis, genome-wide SNP genotypes for about three fifths of the 666 donors were used, and that subset was treated as a discovery cohort. The genetic ancestry cluster associated with self-reported Caucasian donors included about four fifths of the 398 genotyped donors. In the later analysis, no new phenotypic data were used to find candidate immune exposures; instead, reliance was placed on TCR beta sequences and their occurrence across donors. Around 320 gigabases of sequencing data and tens of millions of unique TCR sequences were included in an early release covering 550 to 800 HLA-typed donors. Besides the first cohort of 666 subjects, a separate validation cohort made up of 120 different subjects was used. Several DR-DQ haplotypes were treated as single units for association and clustering because of strong linkage in the cohort. The study aimed to test whether signatures of past pathogen exposure could be identified by cataloging public T cell receptors. Class I and class II HLA loci were covered by the typing at four-digit resolution. The full study reports these points: Presence/absence analyses assumed roughly uniform sequencing depth across donors, an assumption that may not hold. While some public TCRs were present in many individuals, most TCR sequences turned up only very rarely across donors. A later genetic analysis associated a missense DCLRE1C variant with V-gene and J-gene trimming of TCR beta chains, and an independent cohort replicated the association. Because HLA typing was unavailable for some donors at each locus, only the typed subset was used in association tests. CMV serostatus was the only immune exposure information available for the cohort. This cohort had only TCR beta chains sequenced, and the lack of alpha or paired-chain data limited which features could be detected. The earlier analysis of approximately 560 of the donors excluded approximately 17 rarely observed V segments, including chromosome 9 orphons, because counts were too low. Some IMGT-functional V segments, including TRBV6-2 and TRBV6-3, could not be distinguished by the 87-base-pair reads and were therefore excluded. In a later analysis, 16,951 TCR beta sequences were associated with specific HLA alleles at a false discovery rate of 0.05. Correlated functional status among segregating V segments might reflect linkage disequilibrium, but an unknown experimental factor could not be ruled out. Compared with the approximately 700-donor mean, donors in an Asian-associated ancestry cluster had fewer N-insertions in productive TCRs, according to a later genetic analysis. The study gave a list of some 150 TCR beta chains associated with cytomegalovirus. According to a later analysis, TCR association rates differed among HLA loci, with DRB1 alleles showing the most associated TCRs and HLA-C alleles showing the fewest. Several of the top co-occurrence clusters appeared to be linked to parvovirus B19, influenza, CMV and Epstein-Barr virus, according to a later analysis. In vitro tests confirmed that a few of the cytomegalovirus-associated TCR beta chains recognize cytomegalovirus antigens. Strong co-occurrence of HLA alleles, especially DR and DQ, made assigning TCR associations to individual alleles difficult. In both the original and validation cohorts, the classifier was reported to diagnose cytomegalovirus status with high specificity and sensitivity. It was suggested by the authors that the approach could potentially be generalized to other disease states and immunological phenotypes. Broadly in line with IMGT annotations, most TCR beta V segments showed up in productive rearrangements about 87% or about 30% of the time in an earlier analysis of under 700 of the donors. Most CMV-associated TCR beta chains appeared to be HLA-restricted in a later analysis, and the HLA associations seemed to be driven largely by CMV exposure. Compared with equally common non-associated chains, HLA-associated TCR beta chains in a later analysis were more clonally expanded and had lower generation probabilities. The sequencing pipeline was judged likely to have produced a cluster of highly shared sequence variants as a technical artifact. A further reported finding was that TCR beta sequences accurately predicted the HLA-A and HLA-B alleles for most subjects in the first cohort.

In total, fewer than 750 healthy bone marrow donors made up the cohort. All cohort members were sampled while nominally healthy, although unrecorded immune exposures were likely present. The donor tested CMV seronegative, placing the donor among the 350 or so seronegative members of the cohort. A peripheral blood sample was provided by each donor, and peripheral blood mononuclear cells were used for TCR beta sequencing. Genomic DNA was extracted from the blood cell samples with the Qiagen DNeasy Blood Extraction Kit. A remark on this clone: Its antigen is not yet known. Nothing much larger sits one base from this clone, and base qualities are not available.

The protocol used for the library was the immunoSEQ multiplex PCR assay. The multiplex PCR relied on a mix of 60 forward primers for TCR Vbeta segments and 13 reverse primers for TCR Jbeta segments. The CDR3 region of rearranged TCR beta genes was amplified from genomic DNA by a multiplex PCR assay. On the Illumina HiSeq System, the amplified TCR beta libraries were sequenced as 87-base-pair reads. Per the source publication's procedure: In a later analysis, some 80 million unique TCR beta chains were counted across the 666 repertoires, and roughly 10 million of these chains were shared by at least two donors. Raw reads were error-corrected and collapsed into unique sequences with a nearest-neighbor algorithm that merged closely related sequences to remove PCR and sequencing errors. To assign V, D and J gene segments, CDR3 sequences were aligned to IMGT reference sequences. Each retained sequence needed at least a six-nucleotide match to both a V gene segment and a J gene segment. A rearrangement was called productive if the CDR3 had no stop codons and remained in frame with V and J, and every other rearrangement was called non-productive. Following IMGT convention, CDR3 was defined as the stretch from the second conserved V-encoded cysteine to the conserved J-encoded phenylalanine. Sequences without an unambiguous match to a single V gene segment were excluded from the earlier analysis of almost 600 of the donors. An earlier analysis of a few hundred of the donors called V segments functional above 56.7% productive rearrangements and segregating when the between-donor standard deviation exceeded 5%. A statistical classification framework was built to diagnose cytomegalovirus status from the catalog of TCR beta chain sequences. In a later analysis, TCR nucleotide sequences were compared against IMGT/GENE-DB human TR gene sequences so that V and J genes could be assigned. In a later analysis, CDR3 sequences and most-parsimonious VDJ recombination scenarios were assigned using the TCRdist pipeline. In a later analysis, every TCR beta chain was defined by the combination of its CDR3 amino acid sequence and its V-gene family, and reads without a unique V-gene family were dropped. To address suspected cross-contamination and a sequencing artifact, a later analysis removed over 500 highly shared, low-generation-probability nucleotide sequences. For each public chain, a later analysis derived a clonal expansion index from normalized ranks of inferred template counts within each repertoire. Generation probabilities in a later analysis came from a VDJ recombination model fitted to out-of-frame rearrangements, and those results were checked against IGoR. Hypergeometric tests were used in a later analysis to score TCR-TCR, TCR-HLA and TCR-CMV co-occurrence, with a repertoire-size bias correction applied to the TCR pairs. To estimate false discovery rates, a later analysis permuted the HLA or CMV assignments 20 times. A later analysis grouped co-occurring TCRs with DBSCAN, adding TCRdist sequence similarity when clustering within HLA-allele-positive subsets. Co-occurrence clustering excluded repertoires with fewer than 30,000 or more than 120,000 public chains, plus five with anomalous nucleotide sharing. The table comes from immuneACCESS by way of TCRdb, which keeps in-frame sequences with V and J called. Part of the clones is missing from these tables; in studies checked, under half for an unresolved V gene and the rest for unknown reasons. V and J calls and clone size are given by that table; D and trimming were obtained from the DNA. The sample table contains about 200,000 clones; only one count was recorded for approximately 85% of them. Approximately 2.2% of the sample comes from the top ten.

After removal of 6 bases from V and 4 bases from J, the junction retains 11 bases not matched to a gene. Spanning cysteine to phenylalanine, the CDR3 consists of 15 amino acids. Only the CDR3 part of the read is kept: 45 bases, read in frame from the first base. Based on the germline V gene, the CDR1 and CDR2 sequences are MDHEN and SYDVKM. Sequencing was done on a sample of PBMCs. The chain uses TRBV28 and TRBJ2-7, with 8 junctional bases fitting TRBD2. This receptor was obtained from a woman aged 50 to 60 in good health and CMV-seronegative. The bases are TGTGCCAGCAGAGCCAGCGGGAGCGGTAAATACGAGCAGTACTTC. This gives the protein CASRASGSGKYEQYF.